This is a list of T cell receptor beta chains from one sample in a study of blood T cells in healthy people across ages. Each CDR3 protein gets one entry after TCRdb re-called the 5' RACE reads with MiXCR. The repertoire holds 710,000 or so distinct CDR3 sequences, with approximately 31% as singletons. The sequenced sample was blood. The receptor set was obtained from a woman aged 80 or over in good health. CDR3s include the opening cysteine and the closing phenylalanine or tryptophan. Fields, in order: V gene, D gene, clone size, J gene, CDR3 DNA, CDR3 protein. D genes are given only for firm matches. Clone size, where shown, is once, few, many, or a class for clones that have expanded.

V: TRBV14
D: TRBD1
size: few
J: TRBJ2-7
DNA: TGTGCCAGCAGCCGGGACAGACCCCCCTACGAGCAGTACTTC
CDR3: CASSRDRPPYEQYF

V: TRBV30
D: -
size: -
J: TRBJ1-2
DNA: TGTGCCTGGGGCCCCGTTAGGGGGTTAGGCTATGGCTACACCTTC
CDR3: CAWGPVRGLGYGYTF

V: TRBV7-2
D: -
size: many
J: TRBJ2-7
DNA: TGTGCCAGCAGCTCCAGGGTAGCTGGCGAGCAGTACTTC
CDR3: CASSSRVAGEQYF

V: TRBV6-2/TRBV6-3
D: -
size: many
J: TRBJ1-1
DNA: TGTGCCAGTGCTGGTTGGCAGAACACTGAAGCTTTCTTT
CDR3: CASAGWQNTEAFF

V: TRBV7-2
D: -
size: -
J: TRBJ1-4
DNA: TGTGTCAGCAGCCTTAGGGTAGGACAAACTGGGGAAAAACTGTTTTTT
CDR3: CVSSLRVGQTGEKLFF

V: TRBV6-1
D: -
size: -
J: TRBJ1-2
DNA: TGTGCCAGCAGTGAAAAGAGAACGGCGGGGGGCTACACCTTC
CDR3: CASSEKRTAGGYTF

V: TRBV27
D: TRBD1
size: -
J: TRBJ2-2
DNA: TGTGCCAGCAGGCCCTGGTTGGGACAGGGAAACACCGGGGAGCTGTTTTTT
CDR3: CASRPWLGQGNTGELFF

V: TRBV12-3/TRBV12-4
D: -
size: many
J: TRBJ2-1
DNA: TGTGCCAGCAGTTTAGATGGGATCAGCTCCTACAATGAGCAGTTCTTC
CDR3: CASSLDGISSYNEQFF

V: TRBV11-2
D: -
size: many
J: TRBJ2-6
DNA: TGTGCCAGCAGCCGGAGAGGTTCTGGGGCCAACGTCCTGACTTTC
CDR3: CASSRRGSGANVLTF

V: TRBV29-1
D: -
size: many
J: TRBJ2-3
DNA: TGCAGCGTTGGTGCCGTGGATACGCAGTATTTT
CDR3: CSVGAVDTQYF

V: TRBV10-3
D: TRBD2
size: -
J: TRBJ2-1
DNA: TGTGCCATCAGTGTATTGCGGGAGGAGTATGAGCAGTTCTTC
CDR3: CAISVLREEYEQFF

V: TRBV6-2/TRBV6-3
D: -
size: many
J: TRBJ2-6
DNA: TGTGCCAGCAGTTACTCTTCTGTTTCTGGGGCCAACGTCCTGACTTTC
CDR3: CASSYSSVSGANVLTF

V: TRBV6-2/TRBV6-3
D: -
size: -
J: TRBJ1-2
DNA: TGTGCCAGCAGCCCGACGGAACCGAACTATGGCTACACCTTC
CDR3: CASSPTEPNYGYTF

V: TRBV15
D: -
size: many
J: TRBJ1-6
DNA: TGTGCCACTTCCCGGGACATTTATAATTCACCCCTCCACTTT
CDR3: CATSRDIYNSPLHF

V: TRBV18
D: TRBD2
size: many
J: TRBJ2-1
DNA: TGTGCCAGCTCACCGGTAGCGGGGGGATCCTACAATGAGCAGTTCTTC
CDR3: CASSPVAGGSYNEQFF

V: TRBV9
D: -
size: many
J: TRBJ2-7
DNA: TGTGCCAGCAGCGTGGCCGGGACACCCGACTACGAGCAGTACTTC
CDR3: CASSVAGTPDYEQYF

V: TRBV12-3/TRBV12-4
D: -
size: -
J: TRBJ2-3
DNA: TGTGCCAGCAGTTTAGGAATGAGCGCAGATACGCAGTATTTT
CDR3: CASSLGMSADTQYF

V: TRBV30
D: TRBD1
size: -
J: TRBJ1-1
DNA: TGTGCCTGCCGACCGGGACAGGGGGCGCGAGCTTTCTTT
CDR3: CACRPGQGARAFF

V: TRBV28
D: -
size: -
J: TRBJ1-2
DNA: TGTGCCAGCAGTCCCCTAGGGACGGACTATGGCTACACCTTC
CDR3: CASSPLGTDYGYTF

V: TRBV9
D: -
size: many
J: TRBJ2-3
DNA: TGTGCCAGCAGTTCCCAGGGTGGGGATACGCAGTATTTT
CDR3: CASSSQGGDTQYF

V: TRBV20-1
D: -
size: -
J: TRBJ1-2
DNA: TGCAGTGCTAGAGATCGCGTGAAGGCAGGGGATGGCTACACCTTC
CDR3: CSARDRVKAGDGYTF

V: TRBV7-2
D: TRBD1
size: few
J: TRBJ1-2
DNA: TGTGCCAGCAGCCTCTCCGGGACAGACAACTATGGCTACACCTTC
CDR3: CASSLSGTDNYGYTF

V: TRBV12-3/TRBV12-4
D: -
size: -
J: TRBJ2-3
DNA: TGTGCCAGCAGCTTGGGGTCATCGGTATTGACCCCAGATGCGCAGTATTTT
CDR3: CASSLGSSVLTPDAQYF

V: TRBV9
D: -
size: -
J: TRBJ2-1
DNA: TGTGCCAGCAGCGTTGGGGGACCCCTCGGTGAGCAGTTCTTC
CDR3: CASSVGGPLGEQFF

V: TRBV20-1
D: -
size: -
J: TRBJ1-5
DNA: TGCAGTGCTAGATCCGTGGGGGCGGGCAATCAGCCCCAGCATTTT
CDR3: CSARSVGAGNQPQHF

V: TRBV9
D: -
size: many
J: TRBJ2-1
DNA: TGTGCCAGCAGCGTAGGGACCCTGGCGGGGGCCTTAGGAAATGAGCAGTTCTTC
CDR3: CASSVGTLAGALGNEQFF

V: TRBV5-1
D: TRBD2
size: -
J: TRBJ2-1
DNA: TGCGCCAGCAGCCAGACAGGGTACCCTAGCGGGACCAATGAGCAGTTCTTC
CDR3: CASSQTGYPSGTNEQFF

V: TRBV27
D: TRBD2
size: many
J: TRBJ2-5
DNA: TGTGCCAGCAGTCTCACTAGCGGGGGCGGGGAGACCCAGTACTTC
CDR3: CASSLTSGGGETQYF

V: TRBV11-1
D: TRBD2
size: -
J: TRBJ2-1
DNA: TGTGCCAGCAGCTCTAATTTGGGTAGAAGGACTAGCGGGAGGGCCGGCCATGAGCAGTTCTTC
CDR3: CASSSNLGRRTSGRAGHEQFF

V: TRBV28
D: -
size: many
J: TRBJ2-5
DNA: TGTGCCAGCCAAAGACCGATCCAAGAGACCCAGTACTTC
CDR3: CASQRPIQETQYF

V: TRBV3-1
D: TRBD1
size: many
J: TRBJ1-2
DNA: TGTGCCAGCAGTCAAAGGACAGGGGGGAGTGGCTACACCTTC
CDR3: CASSQRTGGSGYTF

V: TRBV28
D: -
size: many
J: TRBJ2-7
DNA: TGTGCCAGCAGTTCAGTGGGGGGGCTGTCCTACGAGCAGTACTTC
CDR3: CASSSVGGLSYEQYF

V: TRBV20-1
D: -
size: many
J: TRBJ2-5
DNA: TGCAGTGCTAGAGATGGACTACCTAAAGAGACCCAGTACTTC
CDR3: CSARDGLPKETQYF

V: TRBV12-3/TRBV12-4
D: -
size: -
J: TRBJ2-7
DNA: TGTGCCAGCAGTTTAGCGGGTTTAGGCAACTACGAGCAGGACTTC
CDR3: CASSLAGLGNYEQDF

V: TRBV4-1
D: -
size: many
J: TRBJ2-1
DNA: TGCGCCAGCAGCCAAGAGGGCTGGAATGAGCAGTTCTTC
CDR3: CASSQEGWNEQFF

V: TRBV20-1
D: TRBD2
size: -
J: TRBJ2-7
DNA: TGCAGTTCCGGGACTAGCAATTACGAGCAGTACTTC
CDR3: CSSGTSNYEQYF

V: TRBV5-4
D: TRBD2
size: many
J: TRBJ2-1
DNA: TGTGCCAGCCCCTCTCGGGCTAGCGGGGGGGAATACAATGAGCAGTTCTTC
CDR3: CASPSRASGGEYNEQFF

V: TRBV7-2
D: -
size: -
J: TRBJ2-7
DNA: TGTGCCAGCAGCTTAGCACAGGCCCTAACAGTCGAGCAGTACTTC
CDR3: CASSLAQALTVEQYF

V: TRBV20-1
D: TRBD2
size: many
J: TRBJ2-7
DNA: TGCAGTGCTGGGGACTACCAATACGAGCAGTACTTC
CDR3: CSAGDYQYEQYF

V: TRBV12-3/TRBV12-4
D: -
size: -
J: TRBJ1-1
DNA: TGTGCCAGCAGGACCGGGACCGTGGGGAGGAACACTGAAGCTTTCTTT
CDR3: CASRTGTVGRNTEAFF

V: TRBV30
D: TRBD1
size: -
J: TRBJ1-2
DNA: TGTGCCTGGATCCTCCGGGACAGGGATTACTATGGCTACACCTTC
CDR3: CAWILRDRDYYGYTF

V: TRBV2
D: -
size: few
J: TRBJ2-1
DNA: TGTGCCAGCAGTGAGGGACGGGTTGAGCAGTTCTTC
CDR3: CASSEGRVEQFF

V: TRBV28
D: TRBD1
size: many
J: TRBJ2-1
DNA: TGTGCCAGCAGTTCCCCTCCCGGGACAGGGGACTACAATGAGCAGTTCTTC
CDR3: CASSSPPGTGDYNEQFF

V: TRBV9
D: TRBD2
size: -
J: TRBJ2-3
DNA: TGTGCCAGCAGCGTAGGAGGCGCGGGGGGGGTAGATACGCAGTATTTT
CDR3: CASSVGGAGGVDTQYF

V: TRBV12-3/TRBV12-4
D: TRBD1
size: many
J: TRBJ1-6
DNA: TGTGCCAGCAGCTTGGGACAGGGCAGCTCACCCCTCCACTTT
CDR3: CASSLGQGSSPLHF

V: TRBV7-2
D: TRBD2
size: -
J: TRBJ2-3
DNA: TGTGCCAGCAGCCGCAGGACTAGCCTTAACACAGATACGCAGTATTTT
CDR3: CASSRRTSLNTDTQYF

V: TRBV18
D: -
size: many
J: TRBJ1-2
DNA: TGTGCCAGCTCACCATACGTGTATGGCTACACCTTC
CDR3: CASSPYVYGYTF

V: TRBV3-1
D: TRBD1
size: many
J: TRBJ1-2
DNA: TGTGCCAGCAGCCAAGAGGGACAGTTGGGTCGCTACACCTTC
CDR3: CASSQEGQLGRYTF

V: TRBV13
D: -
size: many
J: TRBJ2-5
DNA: TGTGCCAGCAGCTTAGGGTTTACAGGGCAAGAGACCCAGTACTTC
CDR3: CASSLGFTGQETQYF

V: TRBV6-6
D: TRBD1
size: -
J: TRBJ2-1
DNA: TGTGCCAGCAGCAGGACAGGGGGTTCGGGCAATGAGCAGTTCTTC
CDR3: CASSRTGGSGNEQFF

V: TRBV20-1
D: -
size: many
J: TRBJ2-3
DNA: TGCAGTGCCGGGGCGGGGTCCGAGACAGATACGCAGTATTTT
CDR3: CSAGAGSETDTQYF

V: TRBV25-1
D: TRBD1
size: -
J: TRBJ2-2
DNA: TGTGCCAGCAGTGAATTGGACAGGAAGACCGGGGAGCTGTTTTTT
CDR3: CASSELDRKTGELFF

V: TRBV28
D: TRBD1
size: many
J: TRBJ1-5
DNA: TGTGCCAGCAGTCGACAGGGGGGAGGCAATCAGCCCCAGCATTTT
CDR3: CASSRQGGGNQPQHF

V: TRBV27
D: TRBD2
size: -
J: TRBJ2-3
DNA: TGTGCCAGCAGTTTAAGGGGACTAGCGGGGCGATTGAAATCGACTAGCACAGATACGCAGTATTTT
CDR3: CASSLRGLAGRLKSTSTDTQYF

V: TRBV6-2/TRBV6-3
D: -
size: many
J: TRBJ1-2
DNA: TGTGCCAGCAGTTCTACGGGACGCCCCTATGGCTACACCTTC
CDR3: CASSSTGRPYGYTF

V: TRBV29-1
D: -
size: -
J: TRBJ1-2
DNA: TGCAGCGCTTGGGGGGGTAGGGGCTACACCTTC
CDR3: CSAWGGRGYTF

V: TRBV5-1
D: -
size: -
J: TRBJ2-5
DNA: TGCGCCAGCAGCCTGGTTAGGAGAGATTTCTACAATGAGCAGTACTTC
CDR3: CASSLVRRDFYNEQYF

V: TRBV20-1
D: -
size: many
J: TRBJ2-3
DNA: TGCAGTGCTATGGTCCTCCTTACTAGCACAGATACGCAGTATTTT
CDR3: CSAMVLLTSTDTQYF

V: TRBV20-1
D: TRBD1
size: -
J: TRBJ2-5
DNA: TGCAGTGCGCATACGTACCCAGGGGGCTTGGAGACCCAGTACTTC
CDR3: CSAHTYPGGLETQYF

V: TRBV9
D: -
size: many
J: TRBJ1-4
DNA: TGTGCCAGCAGCGTAGCTACGCGAGGGGGTGATGAAAAACTGTTTTTT
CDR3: CASSVATRGGDEKLFF